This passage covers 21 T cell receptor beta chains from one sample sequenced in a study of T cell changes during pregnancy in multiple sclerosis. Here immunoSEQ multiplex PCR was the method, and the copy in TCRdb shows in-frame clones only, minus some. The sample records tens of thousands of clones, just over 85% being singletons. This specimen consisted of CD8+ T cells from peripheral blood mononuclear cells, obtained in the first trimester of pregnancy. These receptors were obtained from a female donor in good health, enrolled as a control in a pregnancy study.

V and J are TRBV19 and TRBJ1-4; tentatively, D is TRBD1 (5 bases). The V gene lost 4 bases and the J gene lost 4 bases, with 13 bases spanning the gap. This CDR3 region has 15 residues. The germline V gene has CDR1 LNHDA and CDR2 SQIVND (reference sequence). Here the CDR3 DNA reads TGTGCCAGTAGTACCAGGGTTAGCCGTAATGAAAAACTGTTTTTT. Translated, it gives CASSTRVSRNEKLFF.

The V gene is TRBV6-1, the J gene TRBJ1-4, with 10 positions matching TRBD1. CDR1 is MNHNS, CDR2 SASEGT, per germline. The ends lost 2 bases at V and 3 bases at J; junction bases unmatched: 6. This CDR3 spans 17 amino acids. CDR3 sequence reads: CASSEWDRGESNEKLFF. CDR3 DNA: TGTGCCAGCAGTGAATGGGACAGGGGAGAGTCTAATGAAAAACTGTTTTTT.

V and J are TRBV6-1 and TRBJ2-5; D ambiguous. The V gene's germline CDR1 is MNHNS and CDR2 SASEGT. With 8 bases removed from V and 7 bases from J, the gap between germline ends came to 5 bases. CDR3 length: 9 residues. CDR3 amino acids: CASGPTQYF. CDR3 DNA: TGTGCCAGCGGGCCGACCCAGTACTTC.

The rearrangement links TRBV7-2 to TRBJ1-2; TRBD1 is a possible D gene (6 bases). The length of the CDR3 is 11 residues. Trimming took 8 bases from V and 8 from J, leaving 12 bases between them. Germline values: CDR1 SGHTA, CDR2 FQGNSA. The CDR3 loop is CASFRGLGYTF. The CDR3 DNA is TGTGCCAGCTTCAGGGGATTAGGCTACACCTTC. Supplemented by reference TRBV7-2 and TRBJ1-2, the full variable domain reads GAGVSQSPSNKVTEKGKDVELRCDPISGHTALYWYRQSLGQGLEFLIYFQGNSAPDKSGLPSDRFSAERTGGSVSTLTIQRTQQEDSAVYLCASFRGLGYTFGSGTRLTVV.

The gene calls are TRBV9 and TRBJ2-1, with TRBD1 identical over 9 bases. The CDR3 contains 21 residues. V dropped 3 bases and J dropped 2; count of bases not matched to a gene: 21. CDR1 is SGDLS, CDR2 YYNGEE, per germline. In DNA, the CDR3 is TGTGCCAGCAGCGCACCGGACAGGGGTGACATCACTAGGAGAACCTACAATGAGCAGTTCTTC. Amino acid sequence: CASSAPDRGDITRRTYNEQFF.

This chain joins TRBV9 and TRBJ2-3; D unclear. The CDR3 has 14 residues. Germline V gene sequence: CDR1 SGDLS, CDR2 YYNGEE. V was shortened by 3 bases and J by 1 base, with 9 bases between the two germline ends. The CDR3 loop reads CASSATDRTDTQYF. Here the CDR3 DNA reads TGTGCCAGCAGCGCCACAGACCGCACAGATACGCAGTATTTT.

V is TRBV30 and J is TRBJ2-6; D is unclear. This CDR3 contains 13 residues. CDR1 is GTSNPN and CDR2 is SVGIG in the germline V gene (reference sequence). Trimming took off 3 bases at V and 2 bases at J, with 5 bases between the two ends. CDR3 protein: CAWSPTGANVLTF. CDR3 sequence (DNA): TGTGCCTGGAGCCCAACTGGGGCCAACGTCCTGACTTTC.

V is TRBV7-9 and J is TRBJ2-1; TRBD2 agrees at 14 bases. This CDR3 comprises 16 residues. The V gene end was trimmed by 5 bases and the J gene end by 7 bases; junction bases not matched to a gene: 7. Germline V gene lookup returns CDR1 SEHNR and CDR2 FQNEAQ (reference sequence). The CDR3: CASSLTSGGARNEQFF. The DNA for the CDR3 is TGTGCCAGCAGCCTGACTAGCGGGGGGGCGAGGAATGAGCAGTTCTTC.

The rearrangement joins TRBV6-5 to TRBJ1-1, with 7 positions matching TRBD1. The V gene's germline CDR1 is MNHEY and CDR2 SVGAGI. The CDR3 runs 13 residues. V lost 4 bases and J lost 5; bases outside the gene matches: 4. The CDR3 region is CASSFSGGTEAFF. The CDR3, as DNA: TGTGCCAGCAGTTTTTCAGGGGGAACTGAAGCTTTCTTT.

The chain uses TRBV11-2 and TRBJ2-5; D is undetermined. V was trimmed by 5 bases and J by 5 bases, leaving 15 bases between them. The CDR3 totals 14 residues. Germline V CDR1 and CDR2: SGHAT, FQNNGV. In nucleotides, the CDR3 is TGTGCCAGCAGCCAAAAAAGAGTACAGGAGACCCAGTACTTC. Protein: CASSQKRVQETQYF.

CDR3 coding DNA: TGTGCCAGCAGCGTAGCTACGCTTAGCACAGATACGCAGTATTTT. Its translation is CASSVATLSTDTQYF. V is TRBV9 and J is TRBJ2-3; D gene unclear. Germline CDR1 is SGDLS and CDR2 is YYNGEE. CDR3 length: 15 residues. Deletions cut 0 bases from V and 0 bases from J, with 8 bases between.

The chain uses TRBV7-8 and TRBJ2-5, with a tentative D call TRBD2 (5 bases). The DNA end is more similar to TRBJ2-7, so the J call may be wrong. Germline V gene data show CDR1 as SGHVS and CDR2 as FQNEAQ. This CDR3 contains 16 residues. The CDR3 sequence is CASSLGPQRRTYEQYF. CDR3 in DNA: TGTGCCAGCAGCTTGGGCCCCCAGCGGAGAACCTACGAGCAGTACTTC.

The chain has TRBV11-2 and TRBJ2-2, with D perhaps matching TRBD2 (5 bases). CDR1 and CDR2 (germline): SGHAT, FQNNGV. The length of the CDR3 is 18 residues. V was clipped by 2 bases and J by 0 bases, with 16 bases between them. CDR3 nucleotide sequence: TGTGCCAGCAGCTTACCATCCCCGGGAATTTCGAACACCGGGGAGCTGTTTTTT. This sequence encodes CASSLPSPGISNTGELFF.

CDR3 in amino acids: CASSLVNAGQGETGELFF. The CDR3 region has the DNA TGCGCCAGCAGCTTGGTAAACGCCGGACAGGGGGAGACCGGGGAGCTGTTTTTT. This chain uses TRBV5-1 with TRBJ2-2, with TRBD1 matching over 10 bases. The V gene's germline CDR1 is SGHRS and CDR2 YFSETQ. The V and J ends lost 0 bases and 5 bases, in that order; junction bases with no gene match: 10. The CDR3 length is 18 residues.

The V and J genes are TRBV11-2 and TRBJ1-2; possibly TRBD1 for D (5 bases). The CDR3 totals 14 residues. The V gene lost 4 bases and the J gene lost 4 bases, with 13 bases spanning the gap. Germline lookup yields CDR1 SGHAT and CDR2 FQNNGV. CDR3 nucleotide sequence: TGTGCCAGCAGCTCTAGCGGGACGGGCTATGGCTACACCTTC. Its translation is CASSSSGTGYGYTF.

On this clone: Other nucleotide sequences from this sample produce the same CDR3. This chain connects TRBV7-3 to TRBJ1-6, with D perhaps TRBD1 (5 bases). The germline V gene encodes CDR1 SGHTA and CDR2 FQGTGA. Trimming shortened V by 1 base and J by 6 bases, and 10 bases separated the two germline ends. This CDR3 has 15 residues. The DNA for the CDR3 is TGTGCCAGCAGCTTAAGGGGGGGTGGTAATTCACCCCTCCACTTT. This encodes CASSLRGGGNSPLHF.

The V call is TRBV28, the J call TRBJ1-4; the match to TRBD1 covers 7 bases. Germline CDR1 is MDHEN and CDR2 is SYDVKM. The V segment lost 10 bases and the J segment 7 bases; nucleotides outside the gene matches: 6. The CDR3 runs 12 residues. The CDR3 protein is CATDRVGEKLFF. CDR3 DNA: TGTGCCACCGACAGGGTGGGTGAAAAACTGTTTTTT.

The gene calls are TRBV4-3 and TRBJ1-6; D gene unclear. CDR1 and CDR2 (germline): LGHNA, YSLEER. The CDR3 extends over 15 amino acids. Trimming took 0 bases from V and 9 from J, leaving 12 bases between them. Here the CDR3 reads CASSQEKGAVSPLHF. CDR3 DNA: TGCGCCAGCAGCCAAGAAAAGGGAGCTGTTTCACCCCTCCACTTT.

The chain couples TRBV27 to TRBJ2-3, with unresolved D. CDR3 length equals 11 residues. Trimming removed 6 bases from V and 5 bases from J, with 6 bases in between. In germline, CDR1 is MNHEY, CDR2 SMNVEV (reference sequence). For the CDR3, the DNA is TGTGCCAGCAGGGGCCTAGATACGCAGTATTTT. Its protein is CASRGLDTQYF.

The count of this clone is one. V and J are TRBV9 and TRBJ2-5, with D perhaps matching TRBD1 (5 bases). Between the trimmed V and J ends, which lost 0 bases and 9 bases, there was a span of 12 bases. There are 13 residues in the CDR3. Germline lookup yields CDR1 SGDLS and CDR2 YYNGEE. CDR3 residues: CASSVGQKPPQYF. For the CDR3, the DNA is TGTGCCAGCAGCGTAGGACAGAAGCCCCCCCAGTACTTC.

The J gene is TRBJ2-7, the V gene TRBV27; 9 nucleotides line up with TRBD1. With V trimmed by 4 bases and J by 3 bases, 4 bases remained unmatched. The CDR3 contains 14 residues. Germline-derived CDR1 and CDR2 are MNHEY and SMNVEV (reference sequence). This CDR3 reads CASSWGQGGYEQYF. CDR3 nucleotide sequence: TGTGCCAGCAGTTGGGGACAGGGCGGCTACGAGCAGTACTTC.